These 27 T cell receptor beta chains came from one sample sequenced in a study of cytomegalovirus exposure and HLA in healthy donors. In the PCR, 60 Vbeta and 13 Jbeta primers were used. TCRdb's copy holds only in-frame clones and misses some; the assay was immunoSEQ multiplex PCR. The data contain approximately 73,000 clones, roughly three quarters of them singletons. Sample: PBMCs. Receptors originate from a woman aged 40 to 50 in good health and CMV-seropositive.

V is TRBV28 and J is TRBJ2-4, with 11 bases aligning to TRBD1. Germline V gives CDR1 MDHEN, CDR2 SYDVKM. V lost 6 bases, J lost 11 bases, and 15 bases stayed unmatched. CDR3 length: 16 residues. CDR3 residues: CASRPHGTGGPSLQYF. CDR3 in DNA: TGTGCCAGCAGACCGCATGGGACAGGGGGTCCCTCCCTTCAGTACTTC.

This sequence joins TRBV28 and TRBJ2-3, with 9 bases that match TRBD2. This CDR3 contains 20 residues. Trimming took 3 bases from V and 2 from J; bases not matched to a gene: 18. Germline V gives CDR1 MDHEN, CDR2 SYDVKM. CDR3 loop: CASSFPWGAGGPLNTDTQYF. Here the CDR3 DNA reads TGTGCCAGCAGTTTCCCTTGGGGGGCGGGGGGGCCCCTCAACACAGATACGCAGTATTTT.

This clone is a singleton in its sample. The rearrangement links TRBV5-4 to TRBJ2-7, with D possibly TRBD1 on 6 matching bases. This CDR3 region has 16 residues. Trimming shortened V by 1 base and J by 6 bases, and 20 bases separated the two germline ends. The germline V gene has CDR1 SGHNT and CDR2 YYREEE (reference sequence). CDR3 region: CASSLSDSLWGREQYF. The CDR3 region has the DNA TGTGCCAGCAGCTTGTCTGACTCGCTTTGGGGGCGCGAGCAGTACTTC.

The chain uses TRBV11-2 and TRBJ1-5; 8 bases are a match to TRBD1. Trimming removed 5 bases from V and 7 bases from J; junction bases left unmatched: 13. Germline V lookup: CDR1 SGHAT, CDR2 FQNNGV. The CDR3 covers 16 residues. CDR3 nucleotide sequence: TGTGCCAGCAGCCAAACCGCGGACAGGGTAAACCAGCCCCAGCATTTT. Translating gives CASSQTADRVNQPQHF.

This sequence joins TRBV28 and TRBJ2-5; possible D gene TRBD1, 6 bases. The J call could be wrong; TRBJ2-7 is a better fit for the DNA end. The length of the CDR3 is 13 residues. Germline V CDR1 and CDR2: MDHEN, SYDVKM. DNA of the CDR3: TGTGCCAGCGGACAGCTTATCTCCTACGAGCAGTACTTC. Its protein product is CASGQLISYEQYF.

This clone was seen only once. The chain joins TRBV25-1 to TRBJ1-5; 8 nucleotides align to TRBD1. CDR1 is MGHDK, CDR2 SYGVNS, per germline. CDR3 length: 17 residues. The V gene end was trimmed by 2 bases and the J gene end by 3 bases; junction bases not matched to a gene: 9. This CDR3 reads CASSETGRTGTNQPQHF. DNA for the CDR3: TGTGCCAGCAGTGAAACCGGAAGGACAGGGACCAATCAGCCCCAGCATTTT. The entire variable domain, with the rest obtained from reference TRBV25-1 and TRBJ1-5, is as follows: EADIYQTPRYLVIGTGKKITLECSQTMGHDKMYWYQQDPGMELHLIHYSYGVNSTEKGDLSSESTVSRIRTEHFPLTLESARPSHTSQYLCASSETGRTGTNQPQHFGDGTRLSIL.

This clone occurred once. This sequence joins TRBV28 and TRBJ2-7, with 8 positions matching TRBD2. CDR1 is MDHEN, CDR2 SYDVKM, per germline. This CDR3 region has 19 residues. V was pared by 3 bases and J by 7 bases, with 23 bases of the junction left unmatched. CDR3 nucleotides: TGTGCCAGCAGTTTTCCCCTCACGGGAGGGCCGGCCGGAGCCGTAGAGCAGTACTTC. It encodes CASSFPLTGGPAGAVEQYF.

This chain joins TRBV11-1 and TRBJ2-1, with D possibly being TRBD2 (5 bases). This CDR3 contains 18 residues. V lost 3 bases, J lost 0 bases, and 18 bases lay in between. Germline CDR1 is SGHAT and CDR2 is FQDESV (reference sequence). The CDR3 DNA reads TGTGCCAGCAGCTTCCGGGCCCTCGTTGGAGGCTCCTACAATGAGCAGTTCTTC. Protein sequence: CASSFRALVGGSYNEQFF.

The chain recombines TRBV29-1 with TRBJ1-1; 9 bases fit TRBD1. The CDR3 extends over 10 amino acids. CDR1 SQVTM and CDR2 ANQGSEA come from the germline V gene. The V gene end was trimmed by 6 bases and the J gene end by 11 bases; junction bases not matched to a gene: 4. The CDR3: CSVQQGAAFF. As DNA, the CDR3 is TGCAGCGTGCAACAGGGGGCTGCTTTCTTT.

The chain uses TRBV2 and TRBJ2-7; 7 nucleotides align to TRBD2. The CDR3 is 13 amino acids. The V and J ends lost 1 base and 6 bases, in that order; junction bases with no gene match: 3. Germline CDR1 reads SNHLY; CDR2 reads FYNNEI. This chain's CDR3 is CASSEEAGREQYF. The CDR3 bases are TGTGCCAGCAGTGAAGAAGCGGGGCGCGAGCAGTACTTC.

The J gene is TRBJ2-2, the V gene TRBV2; D is uncertain. With 4 bases removed from V and 3 bases from J, the gap between germline ends came to 3 bases. The CDR3 extends over 12 amino acids. Germline CDR1 is SNHLY and CDR2 is FYNNEI. DNA of the CDR3: TGTGCCAGCAGTGTCGACACCGGGGAGCTGTTTTTT. Protein: CASSVDTGELFF.

V gene TRBV5-1 combines with J gene TRBJ2-5, with a tentative D call TRBD2 (5 bases). V lost 1 base and J lost 1, with 8 bases in between. The CDR3 is made up of 14 amino acids. The germline CDR1 and CDR2 sequences are SGHRS and YFSETQ. DNA for the CDR3: TGCGCCAGCAGCTTGTGGGCGGGCCAAGAGACCCAGTACTTC. Protein product: CASSLWAGQETQYF.

V usage is TRBV5-1 and J usage is TRBJ1-6; the D gene is possibly TRBD1 (6 bases). Trimming left V 6 bases short and J 7 bases short, with 14 bases between. CDR3 length: 14 amino acids. CDR1 is SGHRS and CDR2 is YFSETQ in the germline V gene. The CDR3 loop is CASKTGTNNSPLHF. The CDR3 bases are TGCGCCAGCAAAACCGGGACAAACAATTCACCCCTCCACTTT.

The rearrangement links TRBV2 to TRBJ1-5; D ambiguous. The CDR3 sequence is 15 residues long. Germline CDR1 reads SNHLY; CDR2 reads FYNNEI. Between the trimmed V and J ends, which lost 2 bases and 3 bases, there was a span of 11 bases. CDR3 residues: CASSERSTANQPQHF. CDR3 sequence (DNA): TGTGCCAGCAGTGAAAGGTCTACAGCCAATCAGCCCCAGCATTTT.

The sample holds one count of this clone. The V call is TRBV7-8, the J call TRBJ2-3; TRBD1 matches at 7 bases. V was pared by 2 bases and J by 4 bases, with 6 bases of the junction left unmatched. The CDR3 is made up of 15 amino acids. Germline V gene data show CDR1 as SGHVS and CDR2 as FQNEAQ. The CDR3 region has the DNA TGTGCCAGCAGCTTATCCACAGGGGACCCAGATACGCAGTATTTT. Its protein product is CASSLSTGDPDTQYF.

The V gene is TRBV7-9, the J gene TRBJ2-7; weak D call: TRBD2 (5 bases). From germline, CDR1 is SEHNR and CDR2 FQNEAQ (reference sequence). The V and J ends lost 6 bases and 2 bases respectively, with 8 bases between them. CDR3 size: 12 residues. The DNA for the CDR3 is TGTGCCAGCAGATCCGGGACCTACGAGCAGTACTTC. This gives the protein CASRSGTYEQYF.

This clone has a handful of counts. V gene TRBV5-1 combines with J gene TRBJ1-1; 7 bases fit TRBD1. Trimming took 2 bases from V and 3 from J; bases not matched to a gene: 1. Germline CDR1 reads SGHRS; CDR2 reads YFSETQ. This CDR3 region has 13 residues. The CDR3 DNA reads as TGCGCCAGCAGCTTACAGGGGTACACTGAAGCTTTCTTT. Its protein product is CASSLQGYTEAFF.

The chain has TRBV11-2 and TRBJ2-1; D might be TRBD1 (5 bases). Deletions cut 1 base from V and 5 bases from J, with 15 bases between. CDR1 and CDR2 from the germline V gene are SGHAT and FQNNGV. The CDR3 loop spans 16 amino acids. The CDR3 spells CASSLVRGLRNNEQFF. CDR3 nucleotides: TGTGCCAGCAGCTTAGTAAGGGGTCTTAGGAACAATGAGCAGTTCTTC.

V is TRBV6-5 and J is TRBJ2-1, with a tentative D call TRBD2 (5 bases). V lost 8 bases, J lost 2 bases, and 7 bases lay in between. Germline V gene data show CDR1 as MNHEY and CDR2 as SVGAGI. The CDR3 is made up of 12 amino acids. The CDR3 sequence: CASRDTYNEQFF. The CDR3 nucleotides are TGTGCCAGCCGGGATACCTACAATGAGCAGTTCTTC.

On this clone itself: A junction boundary mismatches the germline segment, possibly from a read error. This chain connects TRBV28 to TRBJ2-3; possible D gene TRBD2, 6 bases. Germline CDR1 is MDHEN and CDR2 is SYDVKM. The length of the CDR3 is 15 residues. CDR3 residues: CASSLPTSATGTQYF. In nucleotides, the CDR3 is TGTGCCAGCAGCCTGCCGACTAGTGCCACAGGTACGCAGTATTTT.

The table lists this clone with a few counts. The rearrangement uses TRBV5-1 and TRBJ1-5; D possibly corresponds to TRBD1 (5 bases). The V and J ends lost 0 bases and 7 bases respectively, with 17 bases between them. CDR1 and CDR2 from the germline V gene are SGHRS and YFSETQ. The CDR3 has 16 residues. CDR3 amino acids: CASSLVPRQNQQPQHF. The CDR3 region has the DNA TGCGCCAGCAGCTTGGTCCCCCGACAGAATCAACAGCCCCAGCATTTT.

The gene calls are TRBV6-1 and TRBJ2-7, with TRBD1 identical over 8 bases. Trimming cost V 8 bases and J 2 bases; bases outside gene matches: 8. Germline V CDR1 and CDR2: MNHNS, SASEGT. This CDR3 region has 14 residues. Here the CDR3 reads CASGRQGITYEQYF. DNA for the CDR3: TGTGCCAGCGGGCGACAGGGGATAACCTACGAGCAGTACTTC.

Written as DNA, the CDR3 is TGTGCCAGCAGTCCGCCCACTAGCGGGGGCTACAATGAGCAGTTCTTC. It yields the protein CASSPPTSGGYNEQFF. The chain combines TRBV27 with TRBJ2-1, with 11 bases that match TRBD2. The CDR3 contains 16 residues. The germline CDR1 and CDR2 sequences are MNHEY and SMNVEV (reference sequence). V dropped 5 bases and J dropped 3; count of bases not matched to a gene: 6.

The chain combines TRBV14 with TRBJ1-1, with 10 positions matching TRBD1. J was trimmed by 11 bases and V by 2 bases; bases with no gene match: 5. The germline V gene encodes CDR1 SGHDN and CDR2 FVKESK. The CDR3 is 13 amino acids. This CDR3 is CASSQRQGAFAFF. Here the CDR3 DNA reads TGTGCCAGCAGCCAAAGACAGGGGGCATTTGCTTTCTTT.

The V and J genes are TRBV11-1 and TRBJ2-2, with 7 bases aligning to TRBD2. Germline V CDR1 and CDR2: SGHAT, FQDESV (reference sequence). The CDR3 extends over 15 amino acids. J was trimmed by 4 bases and V by 1 base; bases with no gene match: 3. In DNA, the CDR3 is TGTGCCAGCAGCTTAGGCGGGAGAAGCACCGGGGAGCTGTTTTTT. Residues: CASSLGGRSTGELFF.

This clone ranks as large. This specimen includes other DNA sequences encoding the same CDR3. The rearrangement joins TRBV19 to TRBJ1-5, with D unclear. Deletions cut 7 bases from V and 2 bases from J, with 15 bases between. The germline V gene has CDR1 LNHDA and CDR2 SQIVND (reference sequence). The CDR3 is 15 residues long. CDR3 bases: TGTGCCAGTACTAGTTTCGGGGATGGCAATCAGCCCCAGCATTTT. As protein: CASTSFGDGNQPQHF.

This chain connects TRBV9 to TRBJ2-3, with 12 bases matching TRBD2. Germline lookup yields CDR1 SGDLS and CDR2 YYNGEE. The CDR3 runs 16 residues. With V trimmed by 2 bases and J by 3 bases, 4 bases remained unmatched. The CDR3 DNA sequence: TGTGCCAGCAGCGTCGGACTAGCGGGGAGAACAGATACGCAGTATTTT. The encoded protein is CASSVGLAGRTDTQYF.